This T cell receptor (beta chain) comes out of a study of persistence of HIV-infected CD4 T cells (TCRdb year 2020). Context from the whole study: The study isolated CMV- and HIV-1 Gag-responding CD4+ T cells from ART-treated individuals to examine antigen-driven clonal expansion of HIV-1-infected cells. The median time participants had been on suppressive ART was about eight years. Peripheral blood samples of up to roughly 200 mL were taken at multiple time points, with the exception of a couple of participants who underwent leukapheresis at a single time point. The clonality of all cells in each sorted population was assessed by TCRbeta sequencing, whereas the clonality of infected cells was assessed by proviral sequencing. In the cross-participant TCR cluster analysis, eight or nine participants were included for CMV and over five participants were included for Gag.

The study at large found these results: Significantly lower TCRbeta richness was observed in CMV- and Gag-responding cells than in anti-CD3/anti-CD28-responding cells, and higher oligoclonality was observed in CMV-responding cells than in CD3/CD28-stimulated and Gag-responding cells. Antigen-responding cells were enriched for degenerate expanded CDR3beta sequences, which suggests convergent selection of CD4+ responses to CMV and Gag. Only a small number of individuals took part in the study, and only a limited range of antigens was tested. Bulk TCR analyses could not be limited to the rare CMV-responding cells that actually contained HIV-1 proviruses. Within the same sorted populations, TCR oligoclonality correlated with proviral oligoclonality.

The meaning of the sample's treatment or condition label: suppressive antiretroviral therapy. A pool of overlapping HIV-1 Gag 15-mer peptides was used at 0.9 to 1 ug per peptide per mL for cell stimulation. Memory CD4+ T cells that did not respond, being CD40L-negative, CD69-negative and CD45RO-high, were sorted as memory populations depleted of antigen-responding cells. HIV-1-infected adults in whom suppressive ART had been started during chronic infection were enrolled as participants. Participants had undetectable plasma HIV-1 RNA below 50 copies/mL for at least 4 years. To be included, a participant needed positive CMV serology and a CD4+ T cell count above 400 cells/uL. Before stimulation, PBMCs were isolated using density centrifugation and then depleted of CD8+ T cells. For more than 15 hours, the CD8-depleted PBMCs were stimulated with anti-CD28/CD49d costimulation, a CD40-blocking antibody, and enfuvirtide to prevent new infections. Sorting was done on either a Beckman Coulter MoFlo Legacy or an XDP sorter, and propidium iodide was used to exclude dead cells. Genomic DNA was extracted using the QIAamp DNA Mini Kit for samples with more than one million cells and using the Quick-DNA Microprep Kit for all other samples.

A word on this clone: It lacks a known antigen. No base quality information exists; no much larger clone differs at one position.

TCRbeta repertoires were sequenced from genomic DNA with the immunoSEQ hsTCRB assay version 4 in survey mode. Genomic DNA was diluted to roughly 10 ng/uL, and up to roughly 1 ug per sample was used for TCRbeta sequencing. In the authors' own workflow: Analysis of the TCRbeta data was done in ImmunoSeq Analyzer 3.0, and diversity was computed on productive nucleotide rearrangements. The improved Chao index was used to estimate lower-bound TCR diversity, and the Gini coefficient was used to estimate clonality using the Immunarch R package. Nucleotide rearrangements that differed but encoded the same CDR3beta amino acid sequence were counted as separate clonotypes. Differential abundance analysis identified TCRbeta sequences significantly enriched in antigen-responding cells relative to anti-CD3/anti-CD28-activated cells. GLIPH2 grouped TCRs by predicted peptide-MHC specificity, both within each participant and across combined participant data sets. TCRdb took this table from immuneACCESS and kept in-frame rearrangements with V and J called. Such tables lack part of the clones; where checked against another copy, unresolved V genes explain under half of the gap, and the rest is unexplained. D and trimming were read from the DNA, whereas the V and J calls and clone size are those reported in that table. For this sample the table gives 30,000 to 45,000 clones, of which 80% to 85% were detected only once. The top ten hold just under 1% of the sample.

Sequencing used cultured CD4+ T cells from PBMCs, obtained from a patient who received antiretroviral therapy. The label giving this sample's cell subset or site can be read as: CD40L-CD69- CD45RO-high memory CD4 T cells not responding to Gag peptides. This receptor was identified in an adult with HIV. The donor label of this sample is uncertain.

The CDR3 protein is CASSVETGASKPQHF. The DNA sequence is given as TGTGCCAGCAGCGTAGAGACCGGGGCCAGCAAGCCCCAGCATTTT. The sequence joins TRBV7-2 to TRBJ1-5; TRBD1 is a weak D gene call, 5 bases matching. From the cysteine through the phenylalanine, the CDR3 covers 15 amino acids. Only CDR3 DNA is held: 45 bases, read in frame from base 1. The germline V gene gives CDR1 as SGHTA and CDR2 as FQGNSA. At the junction V is shortened by 5 bases and J by 8 bases, with 19 bases in between.